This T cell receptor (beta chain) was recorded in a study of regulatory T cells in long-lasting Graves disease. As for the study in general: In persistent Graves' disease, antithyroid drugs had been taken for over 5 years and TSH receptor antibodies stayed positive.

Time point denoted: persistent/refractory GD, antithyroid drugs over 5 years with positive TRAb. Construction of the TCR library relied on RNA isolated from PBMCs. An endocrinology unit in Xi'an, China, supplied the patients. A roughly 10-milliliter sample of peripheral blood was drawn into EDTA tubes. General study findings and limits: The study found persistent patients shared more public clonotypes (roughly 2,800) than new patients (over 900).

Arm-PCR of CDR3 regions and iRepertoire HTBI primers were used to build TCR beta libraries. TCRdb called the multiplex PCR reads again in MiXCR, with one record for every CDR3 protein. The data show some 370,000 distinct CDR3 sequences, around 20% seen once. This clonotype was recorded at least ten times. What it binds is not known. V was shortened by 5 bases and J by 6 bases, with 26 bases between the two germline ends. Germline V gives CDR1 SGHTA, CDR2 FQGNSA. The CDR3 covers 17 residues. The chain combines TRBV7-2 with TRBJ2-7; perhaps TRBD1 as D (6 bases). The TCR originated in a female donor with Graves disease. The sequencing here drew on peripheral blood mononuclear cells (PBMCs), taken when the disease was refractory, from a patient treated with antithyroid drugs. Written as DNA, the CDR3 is TGTGCCAGCAGCCTAGGGGGATCCGGGACAATTCAAACCGAGCAGTACTTC. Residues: CASSLGGSGTIQTEQYF.